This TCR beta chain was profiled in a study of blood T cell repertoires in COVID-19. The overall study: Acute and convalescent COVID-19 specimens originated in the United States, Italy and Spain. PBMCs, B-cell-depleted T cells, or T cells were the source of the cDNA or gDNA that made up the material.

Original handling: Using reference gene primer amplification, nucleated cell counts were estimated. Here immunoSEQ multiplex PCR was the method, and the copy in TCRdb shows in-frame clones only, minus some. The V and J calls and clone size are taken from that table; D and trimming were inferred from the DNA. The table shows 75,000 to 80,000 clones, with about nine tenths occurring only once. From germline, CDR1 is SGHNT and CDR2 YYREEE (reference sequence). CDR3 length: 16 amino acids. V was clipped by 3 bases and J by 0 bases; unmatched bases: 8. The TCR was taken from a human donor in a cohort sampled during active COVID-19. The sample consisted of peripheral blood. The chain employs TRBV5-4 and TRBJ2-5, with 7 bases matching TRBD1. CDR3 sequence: CASSYDREKYQETQYF. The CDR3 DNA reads TGTGCCAGCAGCTACGACAGGGAGAAGTACCAAGAGACCCAGTACTTC.